This T cell receptor (beta chain) was recovered during a study of cytomegalovirus exposure and HLA in healthy donors. PCR primers comprised 60 Vbeta and 13 Jbeta primers. Profiled with immunoSEQ multiplex PCR; TCRdb holds only in-frame clones, not every one. The table includes about 200,000 clones, roughly 77% detected once. The CDR3 has 14 residues. Germline CDR1 reads LNHDA; CDR2 reads SQIVND (reference sequence). Trimming cost V 7 bases and J 4 bases, with 11 bases left between them. What was sequenced was PBMCs. The rearrangement links TRBV19 to TRBJ2-6; D may be TRBD2 (7 bases). The sequence derives from a male donor in good health and CMV-seropositive. The CDR3: CASIGGDGANVLTF. The CDR3 DNA reads TGTGCCAGTATAGGGGGGGACGGGGCCAACGTCCTGACTTTC.